This T cell receptor (beta chain) was sequenced for a study of blood T cell repertoires in COVID-19. Study-wide context: The United States, Italy and Spain supplied acute and convalescent COVID-19 samples. PBMCs, B-cell-depleted T cells, or T cells provided the cDNA or gDNA that made up the material.

Methods used by the authors: Reference gene primer amplification gave estimated nucleated cell counts. Profiled with immunoSEQ multiplex PCR; TCRdb holds only in-frame clones, not every one. V and J calls and clone size are those listed in that table; D and trimming were worked out from the DNA. The table includes about 180,000 clones, 87% detected once. As concerns this clone: Other DNA sequences in the sample encode the same CDR3.

The origin of this receptor is a woman aged 45 to 65 with acute or convalescent COVID-19. Sequencing was carried out using peripheral blood.

In DNA, the CDR3 is TGCAGTGCTTCGGACAGTTATGGCTACACCTTC. Amino acid sequence: CSASDSYGYTF. The chain carries TRBV20-1 and TRBJ1-2, with D possibly TRBD1 on 6 matching bases. Trimming removed 5 bases from V and 5 bases from J, with 9 bases in between. The CDR3 extends over 11 amino acids. CDR1 is DFQATT, CDR2 SNEGSKA, per germline (reference sequence).